This record looks at one T cell receptor beta chain sequence and its context. The antigen this receptor binds is unknown. Within one base of it there is no much larger clone, and no base qualities were kept. The record originates from a study of cytomegalovirus exposure and HLA in healthy donors (TCRdb year 2017). About the investigation overall: In an earlier analysis of 587 of the donors, 250 to 300 Gb of sequence data and 90 million to 130 million unique TCR beta sequences from roughly 200 million T cells were reported. An early release that covered about 640 HLA-typed donors contained 300 to 350 gigabases of sequencing data and 65 million to 100 million unique TCR sequences. Of the 300 to 500 genotyped donors, roughly 80% were placed in the genetic ancestry cluster associated with self-reported Caucasian donors. The study aimed to test whether signatures of past pathogen exposure could be identified by cataloging public T cell receptors. The study profiled the T cell repertoires of hundreds of subjects by immunosequencing and related them to cytomegalovirus serostatus. A separate validation cohort of 100 to 150 different subjects was used in addition to the roughly 670-subject first cohort. High-throughput TCR immunosequencing, statistical association of individual TCRs with disease status, and machine learning were combined to predict cytomegalovirus infection status. A later analysis re-examined previously published TCR beta repertoires from over 500 donors and added high-resolution HLA genotyping to investigate patterns of TCR occurrence. The later analysis used no new phenotypic data to find candidate immune exposures, relying instead on TCR beta sequences and their occurrence across donors. An earlier analysis of several hundred of the donors applied high-throughput TCR beta sequencing to assess whether each TCR beta V gene segment acted as functional or pseudogenic. Alongside the repertoire data, information on donor age, sex, ethnicity and CMV serostatus was compiled. A later genetic analysis took genome-wide SNP genotypes for about three fifths of the roughly 700 donors and used that subset as a discovery cohort. All discovery cohort repertoires had been generated on a single sequencing platform. Class I and class II HLA loci were covered by the typing at four-digit resolution. The number of typed donors differed by locus: roughly 629-630 for A, B, C, DRB1 and DQB1; approximately 530 for DQA1; over 600 for DPA1; and 400 to 480 for DPB1. Four to six DR-DQ haplotypes were handled as single units for association and clustering, since linkage in the cohort was strong. Across some 400 genotyped donors of the cohort, an average of roughly 250,000 unique TCR beta nucleotide sequences per donor were sequenced, and approximately 17% of those sequences were non-productive. What the research found in general, with its limitations: A later genetic analysis associated a missense DCLRE1C variant with V-gene and J-gene trimming of TCR beta chains, and an independent cohort replicated the association. Most CMV-associated TCR beta chains appeared to be HLA-restricted in a later analysis, and the HLA associations seemed to be driven largely by CMV exposure. Compared with the roughly 720-donor mean, donors in an Asian-associated ancestry cluster had fewer N-insertions in productive TCRs, according to a later genetic analysis. This cohort had only TCR beta chains sequenced, and the lack of alpha or paired-chain data limited which features could be detected. A further reported finding was that TCR beta sequences accurately predicted the HLA-A and HLA-B alleles for most subjects in the first cohort. Cytomegalovirus status was reported to be diagnosed by the classifier with high specificity and sensitivity in both the original and validation cohorts. HLA typing was unavailable for some donors at each locus, so association tests used only the typed subset. Correlated functional status among segregating V segments might be attributable to linkage disequilibrium, but an unknown experimental factor could not be ruled out. Immune exposure information for the cohort was limited to CMV serostatus. Most TCR sequences were seen in very few donors, while some public TCRs were found in many individuals. In a later analysis, HLA-associated TCR beta chains were found to be more clonally expanded and to have lower generation probabilities than equally common non-associated chains. Strong co-occurrence of HLA alleles, especially DR and DQ, made assigning TCR associations to individual alleles difficult. According to a later analysis, parvovirus B19, influenza, CMV and Epstein-Barr virus appeared linked to several top co-occurrence clusters. In the study, 150 to 200 TCR beta chains were listed as associated with cytomegalovirus. The presence/absence analyses assumed that sequencing depth was roughly uniform across donors, and that assumption may not be true. In vitro tests confirmed that a few of the cytomegalovirus-associated TCR beta chains recognize cytomegalovirus antigens. A later analysis associated approximately 17,000 TCR beta sequences with specific HLA alleles at a false discovery rate of 0.05. Because the 87-base-pair reads could not distinguish some IMGT-functional V segments, including TRBV6-2 and TRBV6-3, those segments were excluded. Because counts were too low, some 17 rarely observed V segments, including chromosome 9 orphons, were left out of the earlier analysis of about 620 of the donors. In a later analysis, TCR association rates were found to vary across HLA loci, with the most associated TCRs seen for DRB1 alleles and the fewest for HLA-C alleles. A cluster of highly shared sequence variants was judged likely to be a technical artifact of the sequencing pipeline. Broadly in line with IMGT annotations, most TCR beta V segments showed up in productive rearrangements about 87% or about 30% of the time in an earlier analysis of approximately 640 of the donors. The authors suggested that the approach could potentially be extended to other disease states and immunological phenotypes.

Including cysteine and phenylalanine, the CDR3 has 16 amino acids. CDR3 DNA is the only sequence kept; it has 48 bases, read in frame from the first base. V was cut back by 8 bases and J by 3 bases, leaving a gap of 20 bases between them. The germline V gene encodes CDR1 MDHEN and CDR2 SYDVKM. The cohort comprised 670 or so healthy bone marrow donors. At the time of sampling, every cohort member was nominally healthy, though immune exposures that went unrecorded were likely present. The donor tested CMV seronegative and was one of the 352 seronegative cohort members. Every donor gave a peripheral blood sample, and the peripheral blood mononuclear cells from that sample were used for TCR beta sequencing. The Qiagen DNeasy Blood Extraction Kit was used to extract genomic DNA from the blood cell samples. The library came from the immunoSEQ multiplex PCR assay. The multiplex PCR relied on a mix of 60 forward primers for TCR Vbeta segments and 13 reverse primers for TCR Jbeta segments. The CDR3 region of rearranged TCR beta genes was amplified from genomic DNA by a multiplex PCR assay. On the Illumina HiSeq System, the amplified TCR beta libraries were sequenced as 87-base-pair reads. The original pipeline was this. A later analysis tallied roughly 78 million unique TCR beta chains across the roughly 610 repertoires, and some 12 million of those chains were shared by two or more donors. A nearest-neighbor algorithm error-corrected the raw reads and collapsed the reads into unique sequences, merging closely related sequences to remove PCR and sequencing errors. V, D and J gene segments were assigned by aligning CDR3 sequences to IMGT reference sequences. For a sequence to be retained, a match of at least six nucleotides to both a V gene segment and a J gene segment was required. Rearrangements were classified as productive when the CDR3 lacked stop codons and remained in frame with V and J, and all other rearrangements were classified as non-productive. Following IMGT convention, CDR3 was defined as the stretch from the second conserved V-encoded cysteine to the conserved J-encoded phenylalanine. Sequences without an unambiguous match to a single V gene segment were excluded from the earlier analysis of 500 to 700 of the donors. In an earlier analysis of approximately 560 of the donors, a V segment was called functional when productive rearrangements were above 56.7%, and segregating when the standard deviation between donors exceeded 5%. A statistical classification framework was developed to diagnose cytomegalovirus status using the catalog of TCR beta chain sequences. A later analysis assigned V and J genes by comparing TCR nucleotide sequences with IMGT/GENE-DB human TR gene sequences. A later analysis assigned CDR3 sequences and most-parsimonious VDJ recombination scenarios with the TCRdist pipeline. In a later analysis, each TCR beta chain was defined by its CDR3 amino acid sequence together with its V-gene family, and reads without a unique V-gene family were excluded. In a later analysis, nearly 600 highly shared, low-generation-probability nucleotide sequences were removed to address suspected cross-contamination and a sequencing artifact. In a later analysis, a clonal expansion index was calculated for each public chain from normalized within-repertoire ranks of inferred template counts. Generation probabilities in a later analysis came from a VDJ recombination model fitted to out-of-frame rearrangements, and those results were checked against IGoR. In a later analysis, hypergeometric tests were used to score TCR-TCR, TCR-HLA and TCR-CMV co-occurrence, with a repertoire-size bias correction applied to TCR pairs. In a later analysis, false discovery rates were estimated by permuting HLA or CMV assignments 20 times. In a later analysis, co-occurring TCRs were grouped using DBSCAN, with TCRdist sequence similarity added in when clustering inside HLA-allele-positive subsets. Repertoires with fewer than 30,000 or more than 120,000 public chains were left out of co-occurrence clustering, as were about 5 repertoires with anomalous nucleotide sharing. This is the immuneACCESS table as TCRdb keeps it, with only in-frame sequences that have V and J called. A part of the clones is gone; compared with another copy, unresolved V genes explain less than half, and the rest is unexplained. V, J and clone size were drawn from that table, and D and trimming were deduced from the DNA. This sample comprises 95,000 to 150,000 clones, around three quarters of them detected only once. Of the sample, approximately 1.2% falls within the top ten clones.

The V and J segments used are TRBV28 and TRBJ1-5; perhaps TRBD1 is the D gene, with 6 bases matching. The sequenced material came from PBMCs. The clonotype comes from a female donor in good health and CMV-seronegative. The CDR3 has the sequence CASHPRGAGINQPQHF. The sequenced DNA: TGTGCCAGCCACCCTCGGGGGGCCGGGATCAATCAGCCCCAGCATTTT.